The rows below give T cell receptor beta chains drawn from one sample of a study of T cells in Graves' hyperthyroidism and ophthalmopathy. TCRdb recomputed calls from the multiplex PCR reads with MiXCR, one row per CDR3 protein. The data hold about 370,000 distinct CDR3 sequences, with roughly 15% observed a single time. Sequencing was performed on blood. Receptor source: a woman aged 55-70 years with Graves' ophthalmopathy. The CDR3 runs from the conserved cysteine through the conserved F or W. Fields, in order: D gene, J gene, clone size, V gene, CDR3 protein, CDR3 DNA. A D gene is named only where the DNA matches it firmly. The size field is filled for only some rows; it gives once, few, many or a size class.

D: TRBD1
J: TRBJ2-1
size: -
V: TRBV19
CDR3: CASRLSGGSEQFF
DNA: TGTGCCAGTAGGCTTTCAGGGGGCAGTGAGCAGTTCTTC

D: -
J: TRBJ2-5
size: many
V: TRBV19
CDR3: CASSPSVSETQYF
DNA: TGTGCCAGTAGTCCTTCCGTGTCCGAGACCCAGTACTTC

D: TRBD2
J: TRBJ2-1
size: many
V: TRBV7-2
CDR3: CASSLATSGTYNEQFF
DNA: TGTGCCAGCAGCTTAGCGACTAGCGGGACCTACAATGAGCAGTTCTTC

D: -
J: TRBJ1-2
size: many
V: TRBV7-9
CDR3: CASSLENWDGYTF
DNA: TGTGCCAGCAGCTTAGAGAATTGGGATGGCTACACCTTC

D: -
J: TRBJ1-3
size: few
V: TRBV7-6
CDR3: CASSLGAGSSSSGNTIYF
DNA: TGTGCCAGCAGCTTAGGGGCGGGTTCCTCCTCCTCTGGAAACACCATATATTTT

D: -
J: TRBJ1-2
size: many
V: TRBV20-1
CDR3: CSARDPGWGSNYGYTF
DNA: TGCAGTGCTAGAGATCCTGGGTGGGGCAGCAACTATGGCTACACCTTC

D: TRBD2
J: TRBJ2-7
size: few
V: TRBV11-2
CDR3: CASSPVGRALGEQYF
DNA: TGCGCCAGCAGCCCAGTTGGGAGGGCCCTTGGTGAGCAGTACTTC

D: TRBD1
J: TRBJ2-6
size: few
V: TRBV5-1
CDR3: CARGDSSGANVLTF
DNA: TGCGCCAGAGGGGACAGCTCTGGGGCCAACGTCCTGACTTTC

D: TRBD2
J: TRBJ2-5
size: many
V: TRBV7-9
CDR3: CASAGGQETQYF
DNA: TGTGCCAGCGCCGGGGGGCAAGAGACCCAGTACTTC

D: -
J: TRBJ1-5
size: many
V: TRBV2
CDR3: CASSEWDSNQPQHF
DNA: TGTGCCAGCAGTGAATGGGACAGCAATCAGCCCCAGCATTTT

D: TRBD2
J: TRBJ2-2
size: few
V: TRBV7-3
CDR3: CASSPGTSGRSGELFF
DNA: TGTGCCAGCAGCCCTGGGACTAGCGGGAGGTCCGGGGAGCTGTTTTTT

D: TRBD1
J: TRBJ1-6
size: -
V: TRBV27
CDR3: CASKTGDSPLHF
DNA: TGTGCCAGCAAGACAGGGGATTCACCCCTCCACTTT

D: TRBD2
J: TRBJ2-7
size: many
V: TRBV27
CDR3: CASTGGTDSEQYF
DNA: TGTGCCAGCACGGGGGGGACGGACTCCGAGCAGTACTTC

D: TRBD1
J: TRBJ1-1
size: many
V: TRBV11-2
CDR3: CASSLVYRGNTEAFF
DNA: TGTGCCAGCAGCTTAGTGTACAGGGGAAACACTGAAGCTTTCTTT

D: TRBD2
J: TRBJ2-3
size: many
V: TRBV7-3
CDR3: CASSLHPAGVGTDTQYF
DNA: TGTGCCAGCAGCCTACACCCAGCGGGAGTCGGCACAGATACGCAGTATTTT

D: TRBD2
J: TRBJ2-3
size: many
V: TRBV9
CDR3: CASSVEPSGSADTQYF
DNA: TGTGCCAGCAGCGTAGAACCTAGCGGGAGTGCAGATACGCAGTATTTT

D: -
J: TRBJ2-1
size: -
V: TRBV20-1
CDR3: CSAPQTGVHYNEQFF
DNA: TGCAGTGCTCCTCAGACGGGGGTACACTACAATGAGCAGTTCTTC

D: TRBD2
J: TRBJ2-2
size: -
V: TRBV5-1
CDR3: CASSFFQREMDGELFF
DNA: TGCGCCAGCAGCTTCTTCCAGCGGGAGATGGACGGGGAGCTGTTTTTT

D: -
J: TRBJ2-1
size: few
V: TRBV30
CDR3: CAWTRAGFVNEQFF
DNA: TGTGCCTGGACTCGGGCGGGATTCGTAAATGAGCAGTTCTTC

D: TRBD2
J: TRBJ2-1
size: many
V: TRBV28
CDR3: CASSLTSGSSEQFF
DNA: TGTGCCAGCAGTTTAACTAGCGGGAGTAGTGAGCAGTTCTTC

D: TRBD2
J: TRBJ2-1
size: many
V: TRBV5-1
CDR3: CASGRTSGIGEQFF
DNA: TGCGCCAGCGGCCGGACTAGCGGGATTGGTGAGCAGTTCTTC

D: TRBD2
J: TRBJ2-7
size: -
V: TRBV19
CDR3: CASRGLAGGIYEQYF
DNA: TGTGCCAGTAGGGGACTAGCGGGAGGGATTTACGAGCAGTACTTC

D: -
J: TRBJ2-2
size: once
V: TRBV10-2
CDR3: CASSESVWGAGELFF
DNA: TGCGCCAGCAGTGAGTCGGTCTGGGGTGCCGGGGAGCTGTTTTTT

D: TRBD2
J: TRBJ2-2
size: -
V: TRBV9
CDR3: CASSYSGTAGELFF
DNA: TGTGCCAGCAGCTATAGCGGGACGGCCGGGGAGCTGTTTTTT

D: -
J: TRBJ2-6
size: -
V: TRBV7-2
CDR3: CASSEYSEANVLTF
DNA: TGTGCCAGCAGCGAATACTCTGAGGCCAACGTCCTGACTTTC

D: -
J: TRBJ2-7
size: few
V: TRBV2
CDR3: CASSPLVVVGSEQYF
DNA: TGTGCCAGCAGTCCCTTAGTAGTGGTGGGTAGCGAGCAGTACTTC

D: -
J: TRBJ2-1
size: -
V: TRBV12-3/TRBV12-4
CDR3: CASTNDALYNEPFF
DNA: TGTGCCAGCACGAATGATGCCCTTTACAATGAGCCGTTCTTC

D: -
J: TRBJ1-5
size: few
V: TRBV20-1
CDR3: CSARGTSNQPQHF
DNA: TGCAGTGCTAGGGGAACTAGCAATCAGCCCCAGCATTTT

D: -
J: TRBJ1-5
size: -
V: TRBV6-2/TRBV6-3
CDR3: CASSYSLGGNQPQHF
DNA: TGTGCCAGCAGTTACTCCCTTGGGGGCAATCAGCCCCAGCATTTT

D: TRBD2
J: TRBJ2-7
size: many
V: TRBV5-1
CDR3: CASSLVPHDSSGAYEQYF
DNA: TGCGCCAGCAGCTTGGTCCCCCACGATAGTAGCGGGGCCTACGAGCAGTACTTC

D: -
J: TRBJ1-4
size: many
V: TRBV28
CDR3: CASSLQGGAEKLFF
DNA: TGTGCCAGCAGTCTACAGGGAGGAGCAGAAAAACTGTTTTTT

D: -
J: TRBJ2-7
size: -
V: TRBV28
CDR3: CASSPYGNEQYF
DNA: TGTGCCAGCAGTCCCTACGGTAACGAGCAGTACTTC

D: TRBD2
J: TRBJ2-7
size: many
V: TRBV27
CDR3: CASSPPASGSLYEQYF
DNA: TGTGCCAGCAGTCCCCCGGCTAGCGGGTCTCTTTACGAGCAGTACTTC

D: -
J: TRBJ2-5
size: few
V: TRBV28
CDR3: CASSRNREIDF
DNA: TGTGCCAGCAGTCGCAACAGGGAGATAGACTTC

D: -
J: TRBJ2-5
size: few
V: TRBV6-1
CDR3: CASSETPLLRETQYF
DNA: TGTGCCAGCAGTGAAACGCCTCTATTAAGGGAGACCCAGTACTTC

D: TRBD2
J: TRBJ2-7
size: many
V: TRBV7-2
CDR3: CASRPTGGGSYEQYF
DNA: TGTGCCAGTCGCCCCACGGGAGGAGGCTCCTACGAGCAGTACTTC

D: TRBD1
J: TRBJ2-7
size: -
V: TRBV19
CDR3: CASWTGGFYEQYF
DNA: TGTGCCAGTTGGACAGGGGGCTTTTACGAGCAGTACTTC

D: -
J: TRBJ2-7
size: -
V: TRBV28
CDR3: CATSEVGGSSYEQYF
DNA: TGTGCCACCTCGGAGGTAGGTGGAAGCTCCTACGAGCAGTACTTC

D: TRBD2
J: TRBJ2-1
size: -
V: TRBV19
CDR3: CASSWGLAGRIEQFF
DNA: TGTGCCAGTAGTTGGGGGCTAGCGGGGAGGATTGAGCAGTTCTTC

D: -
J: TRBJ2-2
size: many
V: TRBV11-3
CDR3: CASSAARNTGELFF
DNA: TGTGCCAGCAGCGCGGCGCGGAACACCGGGGAGCTGTTTTTT

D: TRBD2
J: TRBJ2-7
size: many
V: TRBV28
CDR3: CASSLGGSGEQYF
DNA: TGTGCCAGCAGTTTGGGGGGGTCCGGCGAGCAGTACTTC

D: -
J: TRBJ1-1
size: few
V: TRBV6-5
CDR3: CASSYQGRITEAFF
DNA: TGTGCCAGCAGTTATCAAGGGCGAATCACTGAAGCTTTCTTT

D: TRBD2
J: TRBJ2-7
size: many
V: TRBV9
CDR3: CASSVGTSAVYEQYF
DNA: TGTGCCAGCAGCGTAGGGACTAGCGCCGTCTACGAGCAGTACTTC

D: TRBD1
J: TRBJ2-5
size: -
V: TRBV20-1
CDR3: CSAFPAGTAKVQETQYF
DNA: TGCAGTGCTTTTCCGGCCGGGACAGCTAAAGTCCAAGAGACCCAGTACTTC

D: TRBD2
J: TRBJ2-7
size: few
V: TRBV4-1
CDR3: CASSQERRLAGGEQYF
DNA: TGCGCCAGCAGCCAAGAAAGGCGCCTAGCGGGAGGCGAGCAGTACTTC

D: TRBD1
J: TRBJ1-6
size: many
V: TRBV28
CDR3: CASSSWDRRNSPLHF
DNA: TGTGCCAGCAGTTCATGGGACAGGCGGAATTCACCCCTCCACTTT

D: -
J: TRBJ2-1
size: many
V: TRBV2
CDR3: CASSEVYEQFF
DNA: TGTGCCAGCAGTGAAGTCTATGAGCAGTTCTTC

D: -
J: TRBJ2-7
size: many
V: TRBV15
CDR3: CATSRTRDSYEQYF
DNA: TGTGCCACCAGCCGAACTAGGGACTCCTACGAGCAGTACTTC

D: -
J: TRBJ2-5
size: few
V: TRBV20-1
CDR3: CSAQQTRWETQYF
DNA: TGCAGTGCTCAGCAGACTAGGTGGGAGACCCAGTACTTC

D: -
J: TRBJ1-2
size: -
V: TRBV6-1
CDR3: CASGPRGGGYTF
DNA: TGTGCCAGCGGCCCGAGGGGCGGTGGCTACACCTTC

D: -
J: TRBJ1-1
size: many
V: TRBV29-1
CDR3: CSVLTVMNTEAFF
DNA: TGCAGCGTTCTAACAGTTATGAACACTGAAGCTTTCTTT

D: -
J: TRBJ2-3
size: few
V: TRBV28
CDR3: CASSSSPDYTQYF
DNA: TGTGCCAGCAGTTCCTCACCCGATTATACGCAGTATTTT

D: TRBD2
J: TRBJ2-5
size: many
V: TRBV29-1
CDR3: CSVGAGGNQETQYF
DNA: TGCAGCGTTGGTGCGGGAGGGAACCAAGAGACCCAGTACTTC

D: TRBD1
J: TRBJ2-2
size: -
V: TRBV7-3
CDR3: CASSSYTGEELFF
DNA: TGTGCCAGCAGCTCCTACACAGGGGAGGAGCTGTTTTTT

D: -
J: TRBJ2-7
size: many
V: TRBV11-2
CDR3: CASSLPQGFIDYEQYF
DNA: TGTGCCAGCAGCTTACCCCAGGGTTTCATAGATTACGAGCAGTACTTC

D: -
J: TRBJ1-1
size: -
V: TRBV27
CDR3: CASSLSGQLTEAFF
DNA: TGTGCCAGCAGTTTATCGGGACAACTCACTGAAGCTTTCTTT